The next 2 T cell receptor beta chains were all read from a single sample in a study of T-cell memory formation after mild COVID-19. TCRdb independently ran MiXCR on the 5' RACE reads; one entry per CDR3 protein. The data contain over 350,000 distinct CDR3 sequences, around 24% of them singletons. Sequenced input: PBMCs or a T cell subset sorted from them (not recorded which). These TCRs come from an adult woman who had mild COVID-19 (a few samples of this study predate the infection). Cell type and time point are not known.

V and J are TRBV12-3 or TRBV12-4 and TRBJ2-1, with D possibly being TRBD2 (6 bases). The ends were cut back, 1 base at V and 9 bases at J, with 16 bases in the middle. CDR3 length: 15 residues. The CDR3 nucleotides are TGTGCCAGCAGTTTAGATTCAGGGAGGTTTGGTGAGCAGTTCTTC. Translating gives CASSLDSGRFGEQFF.

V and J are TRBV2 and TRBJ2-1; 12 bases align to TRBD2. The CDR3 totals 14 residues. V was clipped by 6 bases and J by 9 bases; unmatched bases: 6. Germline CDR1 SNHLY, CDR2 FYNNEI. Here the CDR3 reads CASSGLAGSGEQFF. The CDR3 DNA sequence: TGTGCCAGCAGCGGACTAGCGGGATCGGGTGAGCAGTTCTTC.